Below, one T cell receptor (beta chain) is given with its context. The antigen remains unidentified. The record originates from a study of shared clonotypes between healthy human individuals. Naive CD8 populations comprised CD45RO-negative cells positively selected for CCR7, excluding terminally differentiated effector memory CD45RA+ cells. Study-level findings and limits: Non-shared clonotypes had lower generation probabilities than those shared by all four donors.

Sequencing was performed with immunoSEQ multiplex PCR; in TCRdb, only in-frame clones are kept and a portion is missing. The sample holds hundreds of thousands of clones, 90% to 95% seen once. Trimming shortened V by 1 base and J by 1 base, and 10 bases separated the two germline ends. Germline CDR1 and CDR2: LNHDA and SQIVND (reference sequence). This CDR3 has 15 amino acids. The sequenced material came from naive CD8+ T cells sorted from blood. The receptor was derived from a woman under 40 in good health. The chain couples TRBV19 to TRBJ1-1; no clear D. The CDR3 sequence is CASSIGGLSNTEAFF. CDR3 sequence (DNA): TGTGCCAGTAGTATAGGTGGACTCTCGAACACTGAAGCTTTCTTT.